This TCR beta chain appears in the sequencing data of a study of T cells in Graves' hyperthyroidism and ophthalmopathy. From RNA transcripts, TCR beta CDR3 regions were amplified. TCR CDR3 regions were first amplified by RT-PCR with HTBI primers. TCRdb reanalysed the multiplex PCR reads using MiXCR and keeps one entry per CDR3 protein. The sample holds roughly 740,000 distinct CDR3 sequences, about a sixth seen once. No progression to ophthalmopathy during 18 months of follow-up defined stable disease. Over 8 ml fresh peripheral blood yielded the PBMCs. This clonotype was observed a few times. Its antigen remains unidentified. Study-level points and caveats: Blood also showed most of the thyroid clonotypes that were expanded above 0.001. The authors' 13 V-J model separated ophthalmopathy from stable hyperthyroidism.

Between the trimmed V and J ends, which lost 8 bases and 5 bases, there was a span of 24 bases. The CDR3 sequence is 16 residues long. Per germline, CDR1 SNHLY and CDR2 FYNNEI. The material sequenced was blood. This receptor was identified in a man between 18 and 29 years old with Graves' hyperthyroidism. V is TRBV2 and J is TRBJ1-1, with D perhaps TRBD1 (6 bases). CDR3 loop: CASLHKKTGSGTEAFF. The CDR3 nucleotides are TGTGCCAGCCTACACAAGAAGACAGGTAGTGGTACTGAAGCTTTCTTT.